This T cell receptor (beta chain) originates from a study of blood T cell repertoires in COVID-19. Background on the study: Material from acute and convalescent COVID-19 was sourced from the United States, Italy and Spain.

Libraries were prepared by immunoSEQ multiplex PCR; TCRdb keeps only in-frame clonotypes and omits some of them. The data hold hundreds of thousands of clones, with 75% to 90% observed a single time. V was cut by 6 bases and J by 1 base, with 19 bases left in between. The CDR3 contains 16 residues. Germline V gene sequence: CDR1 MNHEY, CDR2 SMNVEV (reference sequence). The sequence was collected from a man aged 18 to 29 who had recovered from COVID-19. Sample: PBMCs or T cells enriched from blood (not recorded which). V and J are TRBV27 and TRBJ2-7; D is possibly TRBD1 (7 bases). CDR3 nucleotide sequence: TGTGCCAGCAGGCGGGGAATTACAGGGGATTCCTACGAGCAGTACTTC. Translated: CASRRGITGDSYEQYF.